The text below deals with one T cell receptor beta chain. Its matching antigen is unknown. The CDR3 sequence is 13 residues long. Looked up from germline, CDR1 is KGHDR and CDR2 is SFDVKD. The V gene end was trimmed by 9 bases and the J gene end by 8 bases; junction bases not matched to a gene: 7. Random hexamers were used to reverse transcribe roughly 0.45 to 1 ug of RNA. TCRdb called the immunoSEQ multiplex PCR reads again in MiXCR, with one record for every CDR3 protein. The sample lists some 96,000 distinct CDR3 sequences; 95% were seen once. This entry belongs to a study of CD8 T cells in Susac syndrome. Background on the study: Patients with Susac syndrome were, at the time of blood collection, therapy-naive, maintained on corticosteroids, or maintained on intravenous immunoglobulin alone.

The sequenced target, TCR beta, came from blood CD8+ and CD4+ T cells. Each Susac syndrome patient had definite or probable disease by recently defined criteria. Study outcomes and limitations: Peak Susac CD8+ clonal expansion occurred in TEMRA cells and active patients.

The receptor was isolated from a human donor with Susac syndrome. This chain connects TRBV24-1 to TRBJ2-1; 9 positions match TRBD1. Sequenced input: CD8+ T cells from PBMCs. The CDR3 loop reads CATGRTGAYEQFF. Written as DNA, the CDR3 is TGTGCCACCGGGCGGACAGGGGCCTATGAGCAGTTCTTC.